A selection of T cell receptor beta chains follows, all from one sample in a study of regulatory T cells in long-lasting Graves disease. TCRdb re-called the multiplex PCR reads with MiXCR, one entry per CDR3 protein. This sample has 680,000 or so distinct CDR3 sequences, with about 16% found just once. Separately, the same data were catalogued under a study of T cells in Graves' hyperthyroidism and ophthalmopathy.

Sequencing used peripheral blood mononuclear cells (PBMCs), obtained at new diagnosis, from a patient treated with antithyroid drugs. The receptors derive from a woman in her thirties with Graves disease. CDR3s include the opening cysteine and the closing phenylalanine or tryptophan. The order of the fields is J gene, D gene, clone size, V gene, CDR3 DNA, CDR3 protein. A D gene is named only where the DNA matches it firmly. Clone size is given for some rows only: seen once, a few or many times, or a class if the clone is expanded.

TRBJ1-2,-,many,TRBV29-1,TGCAGCGTTGTGACCATGGGGGACTATGGCTACACCTTC,CSVVTMGDYGYTF
TRBJ2-5,TRBD1,-,TRBV5-1,TGCGCCAGCAGCAACAGGGGCAGTCGGGAGACCCAGTACTTC,CASSNRGSRETQYF
TRBJ2-5,TRBD2,-,TRBV19,TGTGCCAGTAGTACCGGGAGGCCGGGGGAGACCCAGTACTTC,CASSTGRPGETQYF
TRBJ2-1,-,-,TRBV7-9,TGTGCCAGCAGCTTCAGAGCGGCCGACAATGAGCAGTTCTTC,CASSFRAADNEQFF
TRBJ2-5,-,many,TRBV2,TGTGCCAGCACTCCCAGGCGGGTAGAGACCCAGTACTTC,CASTPRRVETQYF
TRBJ2-1,-,-,TRBV2,TGTGCCAGCAGTGAGTATGACAATGAGCAGTTCTTC,CASSEYDNEQFF
TRBJ1-4,TRBD1,many,TRBV7-9,TGTGCCAGCAGAAGGGGGCCCACTAATGAAAAACTGTTTTTT,CASRRGPTNEKLFF
TRBJ1-2,TRBD1,-,TRBV11-1,TGTGCCAGCAGCCAAGGAACGGACGCAGGGACAGCCCCCTATGGCTACACCTTC,CASSQGTDAGTAPYGYTF
TRBJ1-1,-,many,TRBV29-1,TGCAGCGTAACACCTTCTCATGGGGGCGGATCTGAAGCTTTCTTT,CSVTPSHGGGSEAFF
TRBJ2-2,-,-,TRBV6-1,TGTGCCACCTCAGGGGACACCGGGGAGCTGTTTTTT,CATSGDTGELFF
TRBJ2-7,TRBD2,many,TRBV7-3,TGTGCCAGCAGCCTAGCGGGACCAGTCTCTGAGCAGTACTTC,CASSLAGPVSEQYF
TRBJ1-1,-,-,TRBV18,TGTGCCAGCTCCATGACAGGCGACAACACTGAAGCTTTCTTT,CASSMTGDNTEAFF
TRBJ1-3,-,-,TRBV15,TGTGCCACCAGCAGAGATTGCCAGACCTCTGGAAACACCATATATTTT,CATSRDCQTSGNTIYF
TRBJ1-1,-,many,TRBV3-1,TGTGCCAGCAGCCCCGGCCACACAAGCCCTGAAGCTTTCTTT,CASSPGHTSPEAFF
TRBJ2-5,-,-,TRBV20-1,TGCAGTGCTGCGAGGACGGTGAGGGAGACCCAGTACTTC,CSAARTVRETQYF
TRBJ1-1,-,many,TRBV7-3,TGTGCCAGCAGCATGAACGGGGTCCCCAACACTGAAGCTTTCTTT,CASSMNGVPNTEAFF
TRBJ2-7,-,many,TRBV2,TGTGCCAGCAGTCGAAGGGGTGGGAGGAGCGAGCAGTACTTC,CASSRRGGRSEQYF
TRBJ1-1,TRBD1,many,TRBV3-1,TGTGCCAGCAGCACAACAGGGGTTCGGAACACTGAAGCTTTCTTT,CASSTTGVRNTEAFF
TRBJ2-7,-,many,TRBV12-3/TRBV12-4,TGTGCCAGCAGTTTAGACAGGGTACCCTACGAGCAGTACTTC,CASSLDRVPYEQYF
TRBJ2-1,TRBD2,few,TRBV5-1,TGCGCCAGCAGCTTCCGTTGGGGGGGTCACAATGAGCAGTTCTTC,CASSFRWGGHNEQFF
TRBJ2-3,-,few,TRBV3-1,TGTGCCAGCAGCCACCCCGGGACCACAGATACGCAGTATTTT,CASSHPGTTDTQYF
TRBJ1-2,-,few,TRBV9,TGTGCCAGCAGCGTAGGGGGCCTTACCTATGGCTACACCTTC,CASSVGGLTYGYTF
TRBJ1-5,-,-,TRBV4-1,TGCGCCAGCAGCCAAGAGATGGGGCTCAATCAGCCCCAGCATTTT,CASSQEMGLNQPQHF
TRBJ2-7,-,few,TRBV20-1,TGCAGTGCTAGGCCCGGGGTTAGAAGGGAGCAGTACTTC,CSARPGVRREQYF
TRBJ2-3,TRBD1,-,TRBV20-1,TGCAGTGCTAGAGGCCCGGGACAGGCTCGGGATACGCAGTATTTT,CSARGPGQARDTQYF
TRBJ2-2,-,-,TRBV3-1,TGTGCCAGCAGCCTAATAGCCCTTCGAGGTACCGGGGAGCTGTTTTTT,CASSLIALRGTGELFF
TRBJ1-4,-,-,TRBV19,TGTGCCAGTAGTATCTTCGGACAGCAGGAAGCTATTGCAAAACTGTTTTTT,CASSIFGQQEAIAKLFF
TRBJ1-1,-,many,TRBV20-1,TGCAGTGCTAGAGATCAAGAAACAGGCCTTGAAGCTTTCTTT,CSARDQETGLEAFF
TRBJ2-7,-,many,TRBV11-2,TGTGCCAGCAGCTTTTCGCGGGCCTCCTACGAGCAGTACTTC,CASSFSRASYEQYF
TRBJ2-7,-,few,TRBV4-1,TGCGCCAGCAGCCGGGCAGGGGTGAACGAGCAGTACTTC,CASSRAGVNEQYF
TRBJ2-7,TRBD1,many,TRBV30,TGTGCCTGGACAGGGGGAGTTGTCTACGAGCAGTACTTC,CAWTGGVVYEQYF
TRBJ1-5,-,many,TRBV20-1,TGCAGTGCTAGAGTAGGGGGAGTACAGCCCCAGCATTTT,CSARVGGVQPQHF
TRBJ2-7,-,few,TRBV19,TGTGCCAGTAGTATACGGCCCACTTACGAGCAGTACTTC,CASSIRPTYEQYF
TRBJ1-1,-,-,TRBV5-1,TGCGCCAGCAGCGGGGTCGGGGTTGGAGGCACTGAAGCTTTCTTT,CASSGVGVGGTEAFF
TRBJ1-6,-,-,TRBV3-1,TGTGCCAGCAGCCAAGGAAGTAATTCACCCCTCCACTTT,CASSQGSNSPLHF
TRBJ1-5,TRBD1,-,TRBV30,TGTGCCTGGGCTACGGGACAGGGGAGAAATCAGCCCCAGCATTTT,CAWATGQGRNQPQHF
TRBJ2-2,-,many,TRBV6-2/TRBV6-3,TGTGCCAGCAGTTACGGGAGCGGGGAGCTGTTTTTT,CASSYGSGELFF
TRBJ2-1,-,once,TRBV12-3/TRBV12-4,TGTGCCAGCAGCCAACTACGAGATGAGCAGTTCTTC,CASSQLRDEQFF
TRBJ1-1,-,few,TRBV6-1,TGTGCCAGCAGTGAAAGGGACACGGGAAGGACTGAAGCTTTCTTT,CASSERDTGRTEAFF
TRBJ2-3,-,-,TRBV7-9,TGTGCCAGCAGCCTTTCCGGTGGGCTAGGTACGCAGTATTTT,CASSLSGGLGTQYF
TRBJ2-6,-,-,TRBV7-8,TGTGCCAGCAGCCTCCCGGGACTCGACTTCTCTGGGGCCAACGTCCTGACTTTC,CASSLPGLDFSGANVLTF
TRBJ1-1,-,many,TRBV2,TGTGCCAGCACAACCTCCCGAGGGGTTCTCCCCCTTTATCTCACTGAAGCTTTCTTT,CASTTSRGVLPLYLTEAFF